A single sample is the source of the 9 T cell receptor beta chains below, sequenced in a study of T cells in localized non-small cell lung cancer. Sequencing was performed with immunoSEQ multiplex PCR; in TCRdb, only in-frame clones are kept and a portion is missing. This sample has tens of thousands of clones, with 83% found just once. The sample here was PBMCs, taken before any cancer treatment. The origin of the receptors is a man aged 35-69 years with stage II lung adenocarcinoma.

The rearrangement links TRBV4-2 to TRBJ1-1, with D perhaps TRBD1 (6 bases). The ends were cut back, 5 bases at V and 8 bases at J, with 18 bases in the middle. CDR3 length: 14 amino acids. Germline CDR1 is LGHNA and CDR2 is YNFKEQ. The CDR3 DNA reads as TGTGCCAGCAGCTTGGTGGGACATCTGGGCGAAGCTTTCTTT. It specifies CASSLVGHLGEAFF.

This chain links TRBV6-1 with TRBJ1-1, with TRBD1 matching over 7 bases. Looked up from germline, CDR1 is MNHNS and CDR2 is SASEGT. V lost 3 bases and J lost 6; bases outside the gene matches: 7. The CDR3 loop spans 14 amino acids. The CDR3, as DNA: TGTGCCAGCAGTGACCGACAGGGAATGTCTGAAGCTTTCTTT. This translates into CASSDRQGMSEAFF.

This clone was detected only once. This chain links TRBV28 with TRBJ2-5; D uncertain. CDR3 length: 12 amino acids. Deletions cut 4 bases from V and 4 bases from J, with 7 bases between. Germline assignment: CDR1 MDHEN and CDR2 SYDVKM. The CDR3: CASSSGRETQYF. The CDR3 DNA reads TGTGCCAGCAGTTCTGGAAGAGAGACCCAGTACTTC. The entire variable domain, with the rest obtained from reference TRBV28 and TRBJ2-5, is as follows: DVKVTQSSRYLVKRTGEKVFLECVQDMDHENMFWYRQDPGLGLRLIYFSYDVKMKEKGDIPEGYSVSREKKERFSLILESASTNQTSMYLCASSSGRETQYFGPGTRLLVL.

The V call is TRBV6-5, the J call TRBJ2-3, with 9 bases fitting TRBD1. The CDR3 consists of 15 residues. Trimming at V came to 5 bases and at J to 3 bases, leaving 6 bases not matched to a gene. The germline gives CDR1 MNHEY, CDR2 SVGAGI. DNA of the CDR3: TGTGCCAGCAGTAAGGGACAGGGAATGACAGATACGCAGTATTTT. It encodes CASSKGQGMTDTQYF.

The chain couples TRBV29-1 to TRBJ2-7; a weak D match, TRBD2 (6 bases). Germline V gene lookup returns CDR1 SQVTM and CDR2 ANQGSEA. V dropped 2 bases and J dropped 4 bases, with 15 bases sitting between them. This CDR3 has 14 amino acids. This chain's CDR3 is CSVEYPQEGYEQYF. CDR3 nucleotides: TGCAGCGTTGAATACCCACAGGAGGGTTACGAGCAGTACTTC.

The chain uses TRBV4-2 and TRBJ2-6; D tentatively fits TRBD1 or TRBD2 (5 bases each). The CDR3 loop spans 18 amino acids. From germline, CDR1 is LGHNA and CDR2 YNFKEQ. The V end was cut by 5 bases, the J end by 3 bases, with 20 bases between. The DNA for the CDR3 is TGTGCCAGCAGCTCGCCGGGACCGACGACCTATGGGGCCAACGTCCTGACTTTC. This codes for CASSSPGPTTYGANVLTF.

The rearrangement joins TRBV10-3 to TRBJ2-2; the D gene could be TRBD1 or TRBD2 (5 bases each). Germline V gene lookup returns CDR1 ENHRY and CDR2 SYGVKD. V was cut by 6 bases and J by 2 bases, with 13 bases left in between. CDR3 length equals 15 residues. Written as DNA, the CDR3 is TGTGCCATCAGGAACCGGGACGGAAACACCGGGGAGCTGTTTTTT. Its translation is CAIRNRDGNTGELFF.

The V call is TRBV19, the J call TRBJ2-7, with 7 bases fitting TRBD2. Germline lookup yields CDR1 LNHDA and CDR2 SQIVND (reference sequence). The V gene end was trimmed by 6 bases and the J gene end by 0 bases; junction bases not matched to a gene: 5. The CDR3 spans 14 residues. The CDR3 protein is CASRRERGSYEQYF. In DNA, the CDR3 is TGTGCCAGTAGGAGAGAGCGGGGCTCCTACGAGCAGTACTTC.

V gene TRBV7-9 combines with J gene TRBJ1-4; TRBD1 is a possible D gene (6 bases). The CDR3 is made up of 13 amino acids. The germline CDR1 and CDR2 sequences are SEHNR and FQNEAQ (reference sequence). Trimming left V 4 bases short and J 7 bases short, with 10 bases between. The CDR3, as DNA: TGTGCCAGCAGCTCTCTGGGGGCTGAAAAACTGTTTTTT. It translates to CASSSLGAEKLFF.